Each of the 2 T cell receptor beta chains below was sequenced from the same sample in a study of blood T cell repertoires in COVID-19. Only in-frame clones appear in the TCRdb table, and some are missing; sequencing was by immunoSEQ multiplex PCR. The data hold 200,000 to 250,000 clones, with approximately 90% observed a single time. The sequenced material came from peripheral blood. Source of these receptors: a man aged 30 to 45 with COVID-19, enrolled during active disease.

This sequence joins TRBV11-1 and TRBJ2-3; perhaps TRBD1 as D (6 bases). Trimming pared 5 bases from V and 2 bases from J, leaving 17 bases between. The CDR3 loop spans 16 amino acids. Germline CDR1 reads SGHAT; CDR2 reads FQDESV (reference sequence). CDR3 protein: CASSQSGTLNTDTQYF. CDR3 DNA sequence: TGTGCCAGCAGCCAATCCGGGACATTAAACACAGATACGCAGTATTTT.

This clone has just a few counts. This rearrangement joins TRBV19 to TRBJ2-7; 7 bases map to TRBD1. V lost 5 bases to trimming and J lost 1 base; unmatched junction nucleotides: 8. CDR3 length: 15 residues. Germline loops: CDR1 LNHDA, CDR2 SQIVND (reference sequence). The CDR3 sequence: CASSGSGTASYEQYF. CDR3 bases: TGTGCCAGTAGTGGATCCGGGACAGCTTCCTACGAGCAGTACTTC.